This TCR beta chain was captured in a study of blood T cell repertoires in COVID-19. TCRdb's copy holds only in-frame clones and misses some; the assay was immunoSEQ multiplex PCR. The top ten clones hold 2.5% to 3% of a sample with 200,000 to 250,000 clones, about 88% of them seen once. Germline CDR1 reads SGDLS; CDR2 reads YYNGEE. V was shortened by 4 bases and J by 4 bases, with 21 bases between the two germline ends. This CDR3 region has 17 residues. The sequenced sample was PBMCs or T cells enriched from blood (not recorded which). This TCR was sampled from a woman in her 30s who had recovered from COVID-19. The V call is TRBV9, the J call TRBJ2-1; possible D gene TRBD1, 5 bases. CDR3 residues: CASSPDTRPSYYNEQFF. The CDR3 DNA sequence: TGTGCCAGCAGCCCGGACACGCGTCCTAGTTATTACAATGAGCAGTTCTTC.